Detailed here is one TCR beta chain. These data belong to a study of blood T cell repertoires in COVID-19. The protocol was immunoSEQ multiplex PCR, while the TCRdb copy is restricted to in-frame clones and leaves out a portion. Seen here are roughly 150,000 clones, 79% observed once, and the top ten hold 15% to 20%. J lost 7 bases, V lost 10 bases, and 5 bases had no gene match. CDR1 is WSHSY and CDR2 is SAAADI in the germline V gene. CDR3 length equals 13 residues. The gene calls are TRBV10-2 and TRBJ2-1, with 12 nucleotides matching TRBD2. This receptor was obtained from a woman aged 70-85 years in a cohort exposed to, infected with or recovered from COVID-19 (not recorded which). The sequenced sample consisted of PBMCs or T cells enriched from blood (not recorded which). The CDR3 region has the DNA TGCGCCACCAGACTAGCGGGAGCTAATGAGCAGTTCTTC. This gives the protein CATRLAGANEQFF.